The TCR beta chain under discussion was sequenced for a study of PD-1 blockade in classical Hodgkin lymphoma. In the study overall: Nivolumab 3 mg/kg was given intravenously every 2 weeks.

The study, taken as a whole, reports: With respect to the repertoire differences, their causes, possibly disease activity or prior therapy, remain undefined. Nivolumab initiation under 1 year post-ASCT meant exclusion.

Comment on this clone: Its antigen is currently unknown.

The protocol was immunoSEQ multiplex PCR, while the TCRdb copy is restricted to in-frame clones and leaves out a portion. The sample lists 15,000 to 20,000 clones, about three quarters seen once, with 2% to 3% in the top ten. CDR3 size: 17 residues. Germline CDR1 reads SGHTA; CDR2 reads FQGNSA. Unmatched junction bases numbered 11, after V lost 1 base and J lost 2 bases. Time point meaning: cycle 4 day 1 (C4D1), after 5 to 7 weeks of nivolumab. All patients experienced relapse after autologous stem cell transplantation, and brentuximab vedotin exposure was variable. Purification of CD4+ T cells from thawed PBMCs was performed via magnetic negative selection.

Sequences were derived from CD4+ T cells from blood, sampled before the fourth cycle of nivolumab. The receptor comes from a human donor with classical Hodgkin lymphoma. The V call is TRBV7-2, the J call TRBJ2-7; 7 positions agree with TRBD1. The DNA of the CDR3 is TGTGCCAGCAGCTTAGGATACAGGGGAACGGTCCCCTACGAGCAGTACTTC. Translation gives CASSLGYRGTVPYEQYF. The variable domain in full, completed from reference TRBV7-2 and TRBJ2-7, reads GAGVSQSPSNKVTEKGKDVELRCDPISGHTALYWYRQSLGQGLEFLIYFQGNSAPDKSGLPSDRFSAERTGGSVSTLTIQRTQQEDSAVYLCASSLGYRGTVPYEQYFGPGTRLTVT.